Below, 17 T cell receptor beta chains from the same sample are listed, as sequenced in a study of T cells in Graves' hyperthyroidism and ophthalmopathy. Amplification of TCR beta CDR3 regions used RNA as the template. Carried out on the TCR CDR3, a first-round RT-PCR used the HTBI primer set. TCRdb ran MiXCR on the multiplex PCR reads and lists one entry per CDR3 protein. The sample has about 740,000 distinct CDR3 sequences; 14% are singletons. Material for sequencing was blood. The receptors originated from a woman younger than 35 with Graves' hyperthyroidism.

This clonotype came up many times. V gene TRBV7-2 combines with J gene TRBJ2-7, with D tentatively TRBD2 (6 bases). In germline, CDR1 is SGHTA, CDR2 FQGNSA. This CDR3 is built from 14 residues. V dropped 4 bases and J dropped 4 bases, with 14 bases sitting between them. In DNA form, the CDR3 reads TGTGCCAGCAGCTCGTCCGGGACTGTGTACGAGCAGTACTTC. Amino acids: CASSSSGTVYEQYF.

This clonotype was recorded a few times. The chain links TRBV3-1 to TRBJ2-7; 8 bases are shared with TRBD2. This CDR3 is 14 amino acids long. The germline gives CDR1 LGHDT, CDR2 YNNKEL (reference sequence). Trimming cost V 8 bases and J 0 bases; bases outside gene matches: 6. The CDR3 coding sequence is TGTGCCAGCGGACAAGCGGGAGTCTCCTACGAGCAGTACTTC. Its translation is CASGQAGVSYEQYF.

J is TRBJ1-1 and V is TRBV7-3, with TRBD1 matching 7 bases. CDR3 length: 17 amino acids. Germline CDR1 and CDR2: SGHTA and FQGTGA. Trimming took 2 bases from V and 1 from J; bases not matched to a gene: 10. CDR3 loop: CASSLQQLGTANTEAFF. DNA for the CDR3: TGTGCCAGCAGCTTACAGCAGCTTGGGACAGCGAACACTGAAGCTTTCTTT.

In its sample, this clonotype was seen many times. The chain employs TRBV7-9 and TRBJ2-1; 8 nucleotides line up with TRBD2. There are 16 residues in the CDR3. Germline CDR1 is SEHNR and CDR2 is FQNEAQ (reference sequence). J lost 4 bases, V lost 4 bases, and 9 bases had no gene match. The CDR3 is CASSSLTAGGYNEQFF. For the CDR3, the DNA is TGTGCCAGCAGCTCGCTAACGGCGGGAGGTTACAATGAGCAGTTCTTC. The full variable domain, in which reference TRBV7-9 and TRBJ2-1 provide the parts outside the CDR3, is DTGVSQNPRHKITKRGQNVTFRCDPISEHNRLYWYRQTLGQGPEFLTYFQNEAQLEKSRLLSDRFSAERPKGSFSTLEIQRTEQGDSAMYLCASSSLTAGGYNEQFFGPGTRLTVL.

This clonotype appeared a few times. The DNA for the CDR3 is TGTGCCAGCAGCTCTACAGGGTGGGACAAAAACATTCAGTACTTC. Translation gives CASSSTGWDKNIQYF. The chain is built from TRBV6-1 and TRBJ2-4, with D possibly TRBD1 on 6 matching bases. Germline lookup yields CDR1 MNHNS and CDR2 SASEGT. V lost 6 bases and J lost 3, with 15 bases in between. The CDR3 is 15 amino acids.

This clonotype was recorded at least ten times. The chain carries TRBV5-5 and TRBJ2-3; D is ambiguous. This CDR3 contains 11 residues. Germline CDR1 and CDR2: SGHKS and YYEKEE (reference sequence). V gave up 6 bases and J gave up 2 bases, with 4 bases separating them. CDR3 loop: CASTITDTQYF. The CDR3 DNA sequence: TGTGCCAGCACCATCACAGATACGCAGTATTTT.

This clonotype was seen ten or more times. The chain is built from TRBV7-2 and TRBJ2-7; a possible D gene is TRBD1 (5 bases). The CDR3 is 13 residues long. With 3 bases removed from V and 5 bases from J, the gap between germline ends came to 11 bases. Germline V gene data show CDR1 as SGHTA and CDR2 as FQGNSA. The CDR3 loop reads CASSLTDFNEQYF. The CDR3 nucleotides read TGTGCCAGCAGCTTGACAGATTTCAACGAGCAGTACTTC.

This clonotype has a count of ten or more. In DNA form, the CDR3 reads TGTGCCAGCAGCTTACCCGACAACGCCTACGAGCAGTACTTC. Protein product: CASSLPDNAYEQYF. This chain links TRBV7-9 with TRBJ2-7; no reliable D call. Looked up from germline, CDR1 is SEHNR and CDR2 is FQNEAQ (reference sequence). The CDR3 covers 14 residues. V was cut by 2 bases and J by 2 bases, with 10 bases left in between.

This clonotype was recorded many times. The chain links TRBV20-1 to TRBJ2-1; 16 bases fit TRBD2. Germline V lookup: CDR1 DFQATT, CDR2 SNEGSKA (reference sequence). CDR3 length: 15 amino acids. With 6 bases clipped from V and 8 bases from J, the junction kept 7 bases outside the gene matches. The CDR3, as DNA: TGCAGTGCCAGGGGACTAGCGGGAGGGGGTGATGAGCAGTTCTTC. It specifies CSARGLAGGGDEQFF.

Only a few counts were recorded for this clonotype. The chain combines TRBV18 with TRBJ2-1; TRBD2 aligns across 14 bases. This CDR3 is built from 15 residues. Germline values: CDR1 KGHSH, CDR2 LQKENI. V dropped 8 bases and J dropped 5; count of bases not matched to a gene: 5. CDR3 nucleotides: TGTGCCAGCCCCATGGGACTAGCGGGAGACAATGAGCAGTTCTTC. Translation gives CASPMGLAGDNEQFF.

This clonotype was found many times. The chain uses TRBV6-1 and TRBJ2-3; TRBD2 matches at 10 bases. Unmatched junction bases numbered 7, after V lost 6 bases and J lost 4 bases. Looked up from germline, CDR1 is MNHNS and CDR2 is SASEGT. This CDR3 is built from 15 residues. CDR3 residues: CASRKLAGLADTQYF. The DNA of the CDR3 is TGTGCCAGCAGGAAACTAGCGGGATTGGCAGATACGCAGTATTTT.

The chain uses TRBV9 and TRBJ2-1; the D is unclear. V was shortened by 0 bases and J by 0 bases, with 7 bases between the two germline ends. CDR1 and CDR2 (germline): SGDLS, YYNGEE. CDR3 length: 15 residues. In nucleotides, the CDR3 is TGTGCCAGCAGCGTAGGGATCTTCTCCTACAATGAGCAGTTCTTC. This translates into CASSVGIFSYNEQFF. The variable domain in full, with the rest retrieved from reference TRBV9 and TRBJ2-1, is DSGVTQTPKHLITATGQRVTLRCSPRSGDLSVYWYQQSLDQGLQFLIQYYNGEERAKGNILERFSAQQFPDLHSELNLSSLELGDSALYFCASSVGIFSYNEQFFGPGTRLTVL.

This clonotype was counted many times. The V call is TRBV6-2 or TRBV6-3, the J call TRBJ2-7; D remains unclear. The germline CDR1 and CDR2 sequences are MNHEY and SVGEGT. V was clipped by 4 bases and J by 2 bases, with 15 bases between them. The CDR3 extends over 15 amino acids. CDR3 in DNA: TGTGCCAGCAGTTCCTCCTGGACCGAACCCTACGAGCAGTACTTC. Translated, it gives CASSSSWTEPYEQYF.

Turning to this clonotype: Given a much more abundant clone one base away, this may be a read error. The chain carries TRBV20-1 and TRBJ1-1; D remains ambiguous. CDR3 length equals 11 residues. Germline-derived CDR1 and CDR2 are DFQATT and SNEGSKA (reference sequence). V lost 3 bases and J lost 1, with 3 bases in between. The CDR3 protein is CSARWNTEAFF. CDR3 nucleotides: TGCAGTGCTAGGTGGAACACTGAAGCTTTCTTT.

About this clonotype itself: A much larger clone differs from this one at a single base, so this may be a read error. The J gene is TRBJ2-3, the V gene TRBV15; 10 nucleotides agree with TRBD2. The germline CDR1 and CDR2 sequences are LNHNV and YYDKDF (reference sequence). There are 19 residues in the CDR3. In nucleotides, the CDR3 is TGTGCCACCAGCAGAGATGAGCGGGAGGGCCTTGGGGGCACAGATGCGCAGTATTTT. Protein product: CATSRDEREGLGGTDAQYF.

The V call is TRBV6-2 or TRBV6-3, the J call TRBJ2-7; maybe TRBD2 (6 bases). Looked up from germline, CDR1 is MNHEY and CDR2 is SVGEGT. The CDR3 length is 17 residues. The V and J ends lost 7 bases and 6 bases respectively, with 28 bases between them. CDR3 nucleotide sequence: TGTGCCAGCACCCCCTGGGGGGACCACGCGACGAGTACCGAGCAGTACTTC. It specifies CASTPWGDHATSTEQYF.

This clonotype occurred a few times. This may stem from a read error, because a much larger clone lies one nucleotide away. The gene calls are TRBV2 and TRBJ1-1; D unresolved. The CDR3 consists of 13 residues. Trimming removed 2 bases at V and 11 bases at J, with 15 bases between. In germline, CDR1 is SNHLY, CDR2 FYNNEI. Here the CDR3 reads CASSELKGCQAFF. The CDR3 region has the DNA TGTGCCAGCAGTGAATTGAAGGGATGTCAGGCTTTCTTT.